Listed here are 9 T cell receptor beta chains from one sample, sequenced in a study of blood T cell repertoires in COVID-19. The repertoire was sequenced with immunoSEQ multiplex PCR; TCRdb's copy has only in-frame clones and lacks some. Among some 170,000 clones listed, about 87% were seen once. Source material: peripheral blood. The receptors originated from a woman between 65 and 79 years old with COVID-19, enrolled during active disease.

The chain is built from TRBV4-1 and TRBJ2-3, with 8 positions matching TRBD2. The CDR3 contains 16 residues. Trimming removed 0 bases from V and 0 bases from J; junction bases left unmatched: 2. Germline V gene lookup returns CDR1 MGHRA and CDR2 YSYEKL. In DNA, the CDR3 is TGCGCCAGCAGCCAAGATACTAGCGGCAGCACAGATACGCAGTATTTT. Protein sequence: CASSQDTSGSTDTQYF.

The chain is built from TRBV7-9 and TRBJ2-3; TRBD2 is a possible D gene (6 bases). The germline V gene has CDR1 SEHNR and CDR2 FQNEAQ (reference sequence). V was trimmed by 2 bases and J by 3 bases, leaving 18 bases between them. This CDR3 has 17 amino acids. As DNA, the CDR3 is TGTGCCAGCAGCTTATTCGCTGGGGGGTCTTCAACAGATACGCAGTATTTT. It translates to CASSLFAGGSSTDTQYF. Complete variable domain (other parts from reference TRBV7-9 and TRBJ2-3): DTGVSQNPRHKITKRGQNVTFRCDPISEHNRLYWYRQTLGQGPEFLTYFQNEAQLEKSRLLSDRFSAERPKGSFSTLEIQRTEQGDSAMYLCASSLFAGGSSTDTQYFGPGTRLTVL.

The V gene is TRBV7-2, the J gene TRBJ2-1; 9 bases align to TRBD2. V gave up 3 bases and J gave up 4 bases; unmatched junction bases: 13. This CDR3 contains 18 residues. Germline V gives CDR1 SGHTA, CDR2 FQGNSA. The CDR3 DNA reads as TGTGCCAGCAGCTTTATGGTAATAGCGGGAGCCACTTACAATGAGCAGTTCTTC. Its translation is CASSFMVIAGATYNEQFF.

The chain links TRBV12-5 to TRBJ2-6, with 8 bases aligning to TRBD1. Germline loops: CDR1 LGHNT, CDR2 FRNRAP. The CDR3 has 20 amino acids. The V segment lost 0 bases and the J segment 4 bases; nucleotides outside the gene matches: 14. In DNA form, the CDR3 reads TGTGCTAGTGGTTTGGTACTTTGGACAGGGAGTTCTCTGGGGGCCAACGTCCTGACTTTC. Translation: CASGLVLWTGSSLGANVLTF.

The chain employs TRBV29-1 and TRBJ2-1; 10 bases agree with TRBD2. The ends lost 0 bases at V and 1 base at J; junction bases unmatched: 6. The CDR3 runs to 17 residues. The V gene's germline CDR1 is SQVTM and CDR2 ANQGSEA. The CDR3 DNA is TGCAGCGTTGAAGACCCGCTACTAGCGGGATCCTACAATGAGCAGTTCTTC. The encoded protein is CSVEDPLLAGSYNEQFF.

The rearrangement uses TRBV19 and TRBJ2-7; D may be TRBD1 (6 bases). The V gene lost 3 bases and the J gene lost 3 bases, with 12 bases spanning the gap. There are 14 residues in the CDR3. From germline, CDR1 is LNHDA and CDR2 SQIVND (reference sequence). The chain's CDR3 is CASSIGTNYYEQYF. The DNA of the CDR3 is TGTGCCAGTAGTATCGGGACAAATTACTACGAGCAGTACTTC.

The rearrangement joins TRBV28 to TRBJ1-2; D is possibly TRBD1 (5 bases). V lost 5 bases to trimming and J lost 4 bases, with 17 bases between them. This CDR3 is 15 amino acids long. Germline V gives CDR1 MDHEN, CDR2 SYDVKM. The CDR3 nucleotides read TGTGCCAGCAGTCTGGGAACAGGAACTTTCTATGGCTACACCTTC. This codes for CASSLGTGTFYGYTF.

The chain combines TRBV7-2 with TRBJ2-7; D uncertain. CDR1 is SGHTA and CDR2 is FQGNSA in the germline V gene. This CDR3 spans 15 amino acids. Trimming stripped 5 bases from V and 0 bases from J, with 14 bases between. CDR3 DNA sequence: TGTGCCAGCAGCCCTTCCCGACTCCTCTCCTACGAGCAGTACTTC. The encoded protein is CASSPSRLLSYEQYF.

This clone was seen only once. This chain joins TRBV6-2 or TRBV6-3 and TRBJ1-2; 9 bases agree with TRBD1. The CDR3 covers 14 residues. Germline lookup yields CDR1 MNHEY and CDR2 SVGEGT. J lost 2 bases, V lost 2 bases, and 0 bases had no gene match. The CDR3 reads CASSYGTGNYGYTF. The CDR3 nucleotides read TGTGCCAGCAGTTACGGGACAGGGAACTATGGCTACACCTTC.